One and the same sample provided the 21 T cell receptor beta chains below, sequenced in a study of response to subunit inactivated influenza vaccine. TCRdb fed the RT-PCR reads into MiXCR, producing one record per CDR3 protein. The sample gives around 480,000 distinct CDR3 sequences, about a tenth of which show up once; approximately 12% is in the top ten. The source material was PBMCs from blood, sampled more than 35 days after vaccination. Receptors originate from a man aged 50 to 60 who received an inactivated influenza vaccine.

V is TRBV7-2 and J is TRBJ2-3; 9 positions match TRBD1. The length of the CDR3 is 14 residues. J lost 4 bases, V lost 5 bases, and 4 bases had no gene match. The germline V gene encodes CDR1 SGHTA and CDR2 FQGNSA. The CDR3 spells CASSPQGAADTQYF. The CDR3 nucleotides are TGTGCCAGCAGCCCACAGGGGGCCGCAGATACGCAGTATTTT.

This clonotype was seen only a few times. Here the CDR3 DNA reads TGTGCCAGCAGCTTTGCAGTCGGGTTGTCAGATACGCAGTATTTT. This encodes CASSFAVGLSDTQYF. V gene TRBV7-9 combines with J gene TRBJ2-3, with unresolved D. The V end was cut by 3 bases, the J end by 4 bases, with 14 bases between. This CDR3 is built from 15 residues. Germline assignment: CDR1 SEHNR and CDR2 FQNEAQ (reference sequence).

The gene calls are TRBV12-3 or TRBV12-4 and TRBJ2-7; possibly TRBD2 for D (5 bases). Trimming removed 6 bases at V and 5 bases at J, with 14 bases between. This CDR3 comprises 13 residues. In DNA form, the CDR3 reads TGTGCCAGCAGCTACGCGGGCACTAACGAGCAGTACTTC. Its protein is CASSYAGTNEQYF.

A few counts support this clonotype. The chain links TRBV4-1 to TRBJ1-2; D is undetermined. The germline CDR1 and CDR2 sequences are MGHRA and YSYEKL. Trimming took off 1 base at V and 2 bases at J, with 11 bases between the two ends. The CDR3 length is 15 residues. This CDR3 reads CASSQAPGRNYGYTF. The CDR3 bases are TGCGCCAGCAGCCAAGCGCCGGGTAGAAACTATGGCTACACCTTC.

The rearrangement joins TRBV7-9 to TRBJ2-1; D is ambiguous. CDR3 size: 15 residues. Trimming removed 1 base at V and 4 bases at J, with 11 bases between. The germline V gene encodes CDR1 SEHNR and CDR2 FQNEAQ (reference sequence). The CDR3 reads CASSLGDLLYNEQFF. The CDR3 bases are TGTGCCAGCAGCTTAGGGGATCTCCTATACAATGAGCAGTTCTTC. Full variable domain (rest looked up from reference TRBV7-9 and TRBJ2-1): DTGVSQNPRHKITKRGQNVTFRCDPISEHNRLYWYRQTLGQGPEFLTYFQNEAQLEKSRLLSDRFSAERPKGSFSTLEIQRTEQGDSAMYLCASSLGDLLYNEQFFGPGTRLTVL.

This clonotype came up a few times. The chain combines TRBV29-1 with TRBJ2-7; tentatively, D is TRBD2 (6 bases). The CDR3 sequence is 16 residues long. V lost 6 bases, J lost 5 bases, and 26 bases lay in between. In germline, CDR1 is SQVTM, CDR2 ANQGSEA. CDR3 DNA: TGCAGCGTCGGGGTTGCAGGTGCCGGGAGAGGTAACGAGCAGTACTTC. It specifies CSVGVAGAGRGNEQYF.

The V and J genes are TRBV6-2 or TRBV6-3 and TRBJ2-7; TRBD2 agrees at 12 bases. CDR3 size: 17 residues. Germline V gene data show CDR1 as MNHEY and CDR2 as SVGEGT. The V segment lost 6 bases and the J segment 0 bases; nucleotides outside the gene matches: 9. The CDR3 bases are TGTGCCAGCAGCCCGGGACTAGCGGGCCGGCCCTCCTACGAGCAGTACTTC. The encoded protein is CASSPGLAGRPSYEQYF.

The chain uses TRBV11-1 and TRBJ2-1; 7 bases are a match to TRBD2. Germline lookup yields CDR1 SGHAT and CDR2 FQDESV (reference sequence). J lost 2 bases, V lost 1 base, and 11 bases had no gene match. The CDR3 consists of 18 residues. CDR3 region: CASSLGGGTSRTYNEQFF. DNA of the CDR3: TGTGCCAGCAGCTTAGGGGGGGGGACTTCCCGCACCTACAATGAGCAGTTCTTC.

The chain links TRBV14 to TRBJ2-4; maybe TRBD2 (6 bases). The germline V and J ends were trimmed by 3 bases and 2 bases, with 8 bases remaining between them. The CDR3 has 14 residues. Per germline, CDR1 SGHDN and CDR2 FVKESK. Here the CDR3 DNA reads TGTGCCAGCAGCCACCGGGAGTCCAAAAACATTCAGTACTTC. Amino acids: CASSHRESKNIQYF.

In its sample, this clonotype was seen many times. This chain uses TRBV20-1 with TRBJ2-1, with D maybe TRBD2 (6 bases). Trimming took 4 bases from V and 0 from J, leaving 10 bases between them. The CDR3 loop spans 14 amino acids. Per the germline V gene, CDR1 is DFQATT and CDR2 is SNEGSKA (reference sequence). Here the CDR3 reads CSATTSSSYNEQFF. CDR3 coding DNA: TGCAGTGCTACCACTAGCAGCTCCTACAATGAGCAGTTCTTC.

This chain links TRBV28 with TRBJ2-1; 8 bases line up with TRBD1. The CDR3 consists of 18 residues. Germline assignment: CDR1 MDHEN and CDR2 SYDVKM. The V and J ends lost 8 bases and 1 base, in that order; junction bases with no gene match: 16. As DNA, the CDR3 is TGTGCCAGCGCAACCGGGACAGGAGGCTTAGGATCCTACAATGAGCAGTTCTTC. Encoded protein: CASATGTGGLGSYNEQFF.

This clonotype was recorded at least ten times. The rearrangement joins TRBV13 to TRBJ2-7; 10 nucleotides align to TRBD1. CDR1 PRHDT and CDR2 FYEKMQ come from the germline V gene (reference sequence). The CDR3 has 18 residues. The trim removed 0 bases at V and 5 bases at J, leaving 13 bases unmatched. As DNA, the CDR3 is TGTGCCAGCAGCTTAGGTTGGCTGACAGGGGGCGGTCAGGACGAGCAGTACTTC. Encoded protein: CASSLGWLTGGGQDEQYF.

The chain recombines TRBV6-2 or TRBV6-3 with TRBJ2-7, with D possibly being TRBD1 (5 bases). The ends were cut back, 7 bases at V and 4 bases at J, with 14 bases in the middle. CDR1 is MNHEY and CDR2 is SVGEGT in the germline V gene. This CDR3 region has 13 residues. CDR3 sequence (DNA): TGTGCCAGCAAGAAACCTCAGGGATACGAGCAGTACTTC. Protein product: CASKKPQGYEQYF.

This clonotype has just a few counts. The chain uses TRBV5-1 and TRBJ1-1; maybe TRBD1 (5 bases). Germline CDR1 and CDR2: SGHRS and YFSETQ. The CDR3 loop spans 13 amino acids. The V gene lost 4 bases and the J gene lost 0 bases, with 7 bases spanning the gap. In DNA, the CDR3 is TGCGCCAGCAGCACGACAGTGAACACTGAAGCTTTCTTT. Translating gives CASSTTVNTEAFF.

This clonotype appeared many times. The rearrangement links TRBV4-3 to TRBJ2-6; unclear D gene. V lost 5 bases, J lost 2 bases, and 7 bases lay in between. Germline CDR1 reads LGHNA; CDR2 reads YSLEER. There are 14 residues in the CDR3. The CDR3 nucleotides read TGCGCCAGCAGCGGATCTCCTGGGGCCAACGTCCTGACTTTC. This sequence encodes CASSGSPGANVLTF.

V is TRBV15 and J is TRBJ2-2; tentative D call: TRBD1 (5 bases). CDR1 and CDR2 from the germline V gene are LNHNV and YYDKDF (reference sequence). The CDR3 contains 13 residues. Trimming pared 1 base from V and 6 bases from J, leaving 6 bases between. DNA of the CDR3: TGTGCCACCAGCAGAGTGGGGCCCGGGGAGCTGTTTTTT. This translates into CATSRVGPGELFF.

The chain has TRBV11-2 and TRBJ2-4, with D uncertain. The germline V gene has CDR1 SGHAT and CDR2 FQNNGV. This CDR3 has 19 residues. Trimming took off 0 bases at V and 0 bases at J, with 18 bases between the two ends. The CDR3 region has the DNA TGTGCCAGCAGCTTAGATCTAATAGGAAGGGTTCGAGCCAAAAACATTCAGTACTTC. As protein: CASSLDLIGRVRAKNIQYF.

This clonotype occurred a few times. V usage is TRBV3-1 and J usage is TRBJ2-1, with 7 bases aligning to TRBD2. The CDR3 length is 17 residues. Trimming took 3 bases from V and 5 from J; bases not matched to a gene: 13. From germline, CDR1 is LGHDT and CDR2 YNNKEL (reference sequence). CDR3 in amino acids: CASSQSFSGTRDNEQFF. The CDR3 nucleotides read TGTGCCAGCAGCCAGTCTTTCAGCGGGACGCGGGACAATGAGCAGTTCTTC.

This clonotype was seen more than once but under ten times. The CDR3 sequence: CASSLAQRVELFF. CDR3 DNA: TGTGCCAGCAGTTTAGCGCAGAGAGTGGAGCTGTTTTTT. V and J are TRBV12-3 or TRBV12-4 and TRBJ2-2; D gene unclear. The CDR3 consists of 13 residues. Trimming took 0 bases from V and 10 from J, leaving 9 bases between them.

This clonotype was seen repeatedly, ten times or more. V is TRBV28 and J is TRBJ2-7, with a weak D call TRBD1 (5 bases). CDR3 size: 11 residues. In germline, CDR1 is MDHEN, CDR2 SYDVKM. Trimming removed 4 bases from V and 4 bases from J, with 5 bases in between. The CDR3 region has the DNA TGTGCCAGCAGTTACAGGTACGAGCAGTACTTC. It translates to CASSYRYEQYF.

This clonotype has only a few counts. V usage is TRBV11-2 and J usage is TRBJ2-3, with TRBD2 matching over 7 bases. The V segment lost 5 bases and the J segment 4 bases; nucleotides outside the gene matches: 9. CDR3 length equals 15 residues. Germline V gene sequence: CDR1 SGHAT, CDR2 FQNNGV. CDR3 amino acids: CASSPRAGSSDTQYF. The CDR3 DNA sequence: TGTGCCAGCAGCCCCAGAGCGGGAAGTTCAGATACGCAGTATTTT. Combining the CDR3 with reference TRBV11-2 and TRBJ2-3 gives the whole variable domain EAGVAQSPRYKIIEKRQSVAFWCNPISGHATLYWYQQILGQGPKLLIQFQNNGVVDDSQLPKDRFSAERLKGVDSTLKIQPAKLEDSAVYLCASSPRAGSSDTQYFGPGTRLTVL.